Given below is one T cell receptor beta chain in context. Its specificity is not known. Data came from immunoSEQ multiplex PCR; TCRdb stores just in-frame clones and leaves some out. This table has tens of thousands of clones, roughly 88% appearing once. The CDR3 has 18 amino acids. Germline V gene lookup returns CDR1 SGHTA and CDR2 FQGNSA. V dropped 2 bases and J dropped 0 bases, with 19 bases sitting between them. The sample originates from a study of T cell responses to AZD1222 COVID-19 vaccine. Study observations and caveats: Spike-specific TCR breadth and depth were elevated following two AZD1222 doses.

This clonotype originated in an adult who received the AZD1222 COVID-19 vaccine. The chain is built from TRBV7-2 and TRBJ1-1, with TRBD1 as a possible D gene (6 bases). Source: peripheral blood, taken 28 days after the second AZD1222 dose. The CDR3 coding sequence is TGTGCCAGCAGCTTACGGGGACCTATACAGGGTTTGAACACTGAAGCTTTCTTT. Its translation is CASSLRGPIQGLNTEAFF.